This T cell receptor (beta chain) was captured by sequencing in a study of T cell repertoires in cytomegalovirus infection. Study-level information: Recently described HLA-C-restricted plus well-studied HLA-B-restricted CMV epitopes were used. Indications of both CMV infection and matching HLA type were provided by public TCR beta signatures.

As concerns this clonotype: The antigen is undetermined.

Broader study findings: Clonotypes of TCR beta that were HLA-C-restricted and CMV-specific dominated the ex vivo response.

Germline V gene sequence: CDR1 SEHNR, CDR2 FQNEAQ (reference sequence). The CDR3 contains 13 residues. The V and J ends lost 1 base and 13 bases, in that order; junction bases with no gene match: 6. MiXCR, applied by TCRdb to the reads, yields one record per CDR3 protein. The sample holds a few hundred thousand distinct CDR3 sequences, around 40% seen once. The J gene is TRBJ2-1, the V gene TRBV7-9; TRBD1 matches at 8 bases. The receptor was derived from a human donor in good health (CMV status not recorded). Some clones in this sample may be carry-over from other donors' samples. Sequencing used cultured PBMCs, obtained from culture after CMV antigen stimulation. CDR3 amino acids: CASSLDEGTGQFF. CDR3 sequence (DNA): TGTGCCAGCAGCTTAGACGAAGGGACAGGTCAGTTCTTC.